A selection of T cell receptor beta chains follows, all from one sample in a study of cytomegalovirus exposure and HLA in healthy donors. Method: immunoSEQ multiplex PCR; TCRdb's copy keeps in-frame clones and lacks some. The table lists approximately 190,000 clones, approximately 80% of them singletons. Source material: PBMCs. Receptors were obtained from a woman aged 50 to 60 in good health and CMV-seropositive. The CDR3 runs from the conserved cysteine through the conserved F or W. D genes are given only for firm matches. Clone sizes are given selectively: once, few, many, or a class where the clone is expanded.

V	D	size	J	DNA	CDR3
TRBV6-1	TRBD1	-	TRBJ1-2	TGTGCCAGCAGCAGGGACAGTTCCTTAAACTATGGCTACACCTTC	CASSRDSSLNYGYTF
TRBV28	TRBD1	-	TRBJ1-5	TGTGCCAGCAGCCCCGGGATTAGGGGGCCTCTAAATCAGCCCCAGCATTTT	CASSPGIRGPLNQPQHF
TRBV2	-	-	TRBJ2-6	TGTGCCAGCAGGGTCGGTGCCTCTGGGGCCAACGTCCTGACTTTC	CASRVGASGANVLTF
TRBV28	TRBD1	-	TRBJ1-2	TGTGCCAGCACCTCTGGGACAGGGGGCGCGGGTGGCTACACCTTC	CASTSGTGGAGGYTF
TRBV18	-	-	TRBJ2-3	TGTGCCAGCTCACCTATAGAGACTACCACAGATACGCAGTATTTT	CASSPIETTTDTQYF
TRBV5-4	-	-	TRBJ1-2	TGTGCCAGCAGCTTGGAGATTGAGGCCTCGGCCTATGGCTACACCTTC	CASSLEIEASAYGYTF
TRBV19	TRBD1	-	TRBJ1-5	TGTGCCAGTACCCCGGGACAGGGTATGGGGCAGCCCCAGCATTTT	CASTPGQGMGQPQHF
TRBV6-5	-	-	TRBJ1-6	TGTGCCAGCAGTTACTCGGCTAGTAATTCACCCCTCCACTTT	CASSYSASNSPLHF
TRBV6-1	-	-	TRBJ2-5	TGTGCCAGCAGTTTCTCAGAGACCCAGTACTTC	CASSFSETQYF
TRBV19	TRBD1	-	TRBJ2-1	TGTGCCAGTAGTCCTACAAACGGGACAGTGGGTGAGCAGTTCTTC	CASSPTNGTVGEQFF
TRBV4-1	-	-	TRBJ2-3	TGCGCCAGCAGCCAAGTACTAGCTCTATCCTCTAGCACAGATACGCAGTATTTT	CASSQVLALSSSTDTQYF
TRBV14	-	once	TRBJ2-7	TGTGCCAGCAGCCAAGAACTTGGAGCAGCAACCTCCTACGAGCAGTACTTC	CASSQELGAATSYEQYF
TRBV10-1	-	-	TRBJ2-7	TGCGCCAGCAGTGAGTTGCGTGCAGGCTCGTCCTACGAGCAGTACTTC	CASSELRAGSSYEQYF
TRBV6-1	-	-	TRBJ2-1	TGTGCCAGCAGCGACCGGGAACGGGCTAACAATGAGCAGTTCTTC	CASSDRERANNEQFF
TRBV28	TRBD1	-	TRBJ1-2	TGTGCCAGCAGTTTTCTGACAGGGGGCTATGGCTACACCTTC	CASSFLTGGYGYTF
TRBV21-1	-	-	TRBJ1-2	TGTGCCAGCAGCAAGGAGGTAGGGTGTGGCTACACCTTC	CASSKEVGCGYTF
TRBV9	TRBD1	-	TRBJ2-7	TGTGCCAGCAGCCAAAGGGCGGACAGGAGCTACGAGCAGTACTTC	CASSQRADRSYEQYF
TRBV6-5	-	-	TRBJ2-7	TGTGCCAGCAGTTACTTAGTAACCTACGAGCAGTACTTC	CASSYLVTYEQYF
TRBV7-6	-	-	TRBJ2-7	TGTGCCAGCAGCTCGGAGGACTACCCCGCCTACGAGCAGTACTTC	CASSSEDYPAYEQYF
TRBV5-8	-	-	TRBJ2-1	TGTGCCAGCAGCTCCGGACACAGCTCCTACAATGAGCAGTTCTTC	CASSSGHSSYNEQFF